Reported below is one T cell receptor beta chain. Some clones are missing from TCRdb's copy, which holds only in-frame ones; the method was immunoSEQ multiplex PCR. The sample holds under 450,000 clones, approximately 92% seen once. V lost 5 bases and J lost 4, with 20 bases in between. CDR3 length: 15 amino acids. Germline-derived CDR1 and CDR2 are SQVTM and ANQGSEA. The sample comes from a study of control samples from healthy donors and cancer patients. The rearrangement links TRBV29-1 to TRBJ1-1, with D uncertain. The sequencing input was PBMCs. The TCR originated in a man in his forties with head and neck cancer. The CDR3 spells CSVFGLGPGGTEAFF. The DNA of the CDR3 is TGCAGCGTTTTTGGGCTGGGCCCGGGTGGCACTGAAGCTTTCTTT.